What follows describes a single T cell receptor beta chain. Assay used: immunoSEQ multiplex PCR; TCRdb lists only in-frame clones, some missing. Of over a million clones listed, approximately 80% are singletons. This specimen comes from a study of shared clonotypes between healthy human individuals. Looking at the study overall: CD8 memory received one plate per donor, CD8 naive two, CD4 memory three and CD4 naive three.

The authors divided CD4+ cells into CD45RA+ naive and CD45RA-negative memory subsets. This CDR3 is 15 amino acids long. CDR1 is MNHEY, CDR2 SVGAGI, per germline. The ends were cut back, 1 base at V and 7 bases at J, with 14 bases in the middle. V usage is TRBV6-5 and J usage is TRBJ2-1; D is possibly TRBD1 or TRBD2 (5 bases each). Sequenced sample: memory CD4+ T cells from PBMCs. Sample subset: CD45RA-negative fraction. This receptor was taken from a man aged 18 to 30 in good health. Some clones in this sample may be carry-over from other donors' samples. CDR3 bases: TGTGCCAGCAGTTACTTGGGGGTCACTGGGAATGAGCAGTTCTTC. Protein: CASSYLGVTGNEQFF.